This entry features one T cell receptor (beta chain) sequence. The antigen is not known. The data are from a study of CD8 T cells in Susac syndrome. As for the study in general: Within the sequenced group of Susac syndrome patients, six showed active disease and eight were in remission. Study-level results: Within Susac syndrome CD4+ T cell repertoires, clonal expansion was not evident.

With random hexamers, about 0.45 to 1 ug RNA was reverse transcribed. TCRdb itself ran the immunoSEQ multiplex PCR reads through MiXCR, one entry per CDR3 protein. Of some 200,000 distinct CDR3 sequences listed, around 95% are singletons. Germline CDR1 is LGHDT and CDR2 is YNNKEL (reference sequence). Trimming removed 4 bases from V and 9 bases from J, with 7 bases in between. The CDR3 is 11 amino acids. The rearrangement links TRBV3-1 to TRBJ2-1; D gene ambiguous. Sequenced sample: CD4+ T cells from PBMCs. The source of this sequence is a human donor with Susac syndrome. The CDR3 region has the DNA TGTGCCAGCAGCCCGATCGGTGAGCAGTTCTTC. Protein: CASSPIGEQFF.